These 32 T cell receptor beta chains were sequenced from one sample in a study of control samples from healthy donors and cancer patients. The assay was immunoSEQ multiplex PCR, and TCRdb's table has in-frame clones only and misses some. The sample has 120,000 to 150,000 clones; 85% to 95% are singletons. The sequencing sample was made of blood. The receptors originated from a man aged 35 to 55 in good health.

The genes are TRBV5-1 and TRBJ2-2, with TRBD1 matching 8 bases. The germline gives CDR1 SGHRS, CDR2 YFSETQ. The junction had 12 bases not matched to a gene; V was cut back by 4 bases and J by 7 bases. The CDR3 loop spans 16 amino acids. The DNA of the CDR3 is TGCGCCAGCAGCCACACCGGGACAGGCTCCGACGGGGAGCTGTTTTTT. Translating it yields CASSHTGTGSDGELFF. Full variable domain (rest looked up from reference TRBV5-1 and TRBJ2-2): KAGVTQTPRYLIKTRGQQVTLSCSPISGHRSVSWYQQTPGQGLQFLFEYFSETQRNKGNFPGRFSGRQFSNSRSEMNVSTLELGDSALYLCASSHTGTGSDGELFFGEGSRLTVL.

The V call is TRBV27, the J call TRBJ2-3; 8 bases are a match to TRBD1. V gave up 4 bases and J gave up 1 base; unmatched junction bases: 4. Germline V lookup: CDR1 MNHEY, CDR2 SMNVEV (reference sequence). There are 15 residues in the CDR3. CDR3 DNA sequence: TGTGCCAGCAGTTCACCGGGACAGGGCACAGATACGCAGTATTTT. It is translated as CASSSPGQGTDTQYF.

This sequence joins TRBV28 and TRBJ2-7; 12 bases match TRBD1. J was trimmed by 6 bases and V by 7 bases; bases with no gene match: 7. The germline V gene has CDR1 MDHEN and CDR2 SYDVKM. The CDR3 has 14 residues. Written as DNA, the CDR3 is TGTGCCAGCAAGGGACAGGGGGCGATCCTCGAGCAGTACTTC. It encodes CASKGQGAILEQYF.

This rearrangement joins TRBV27 to TRBJ2-7; no firm D call. Trimming left V 7 bases short and J 6 bases short, with 19 bases between. The CDR3 consists of 14 residues. Germline V lookup: CDR1 MNHEY, CDR2 SMNVEV (reference sequence). The CDR3 coding sequence is TGTGCCAGCACCCGATCTCCCTGGGCTCCCGAGCAGTACTTC. Protein: CASTRSPWAPEQYF.

The V gene is TRBV6-5, the J gene TRBJ1-2, with TRBD1 matching 8 bases. The length of the CDR3 is 15 residues. Looked up from germline, CDR1 is MNHEY and CDR2 is SVGAGI. V gave up 5 bases and J gave up 8 bases; unmatched junction bases: 13. CDR3: CASSPPVGQGKGYTF. DNA of the CDR3: TGTGCCAGCAGTCCGCCGGTCGGACAGGGAAAGGGCTACACCTTC.

The gene calls are TRBV7-9 and TRBJ2-7; the match to TRBD2 covers 8 bases. Trimming removed 1 base from V and 5 bases from J; junction bases left unmatched: 4. CDR3 length: 14 amino acids. From germline, CDR1 is SEHNR and CDR2 FQNEAQ (reference sequence). The CDR3 sequence: CASSLDGGGHEQYF. The CDR3 bases are TGTGCCAGCAGCTTAGACGGGGGGGGCCACGAGCAGTACTTC.

This clone appeared a few times. The CDR3 reads CASSLNTTEETQYF. The DNA of the CDR3 is TGCGCCAGCAGCTTAAATACTACCGAAGAGACCCAGTACTTC. The chain uses TRBV5-1 and TRBJ2-5; D gene uncertain. Germline assignment: CDR1 SGHRS and CDR2 YFSETQ. The CDR3 has 14 residues. Trimming cost V 2 bases and J 3 bases, with 11 bases left between them. The variable domain in full, completed from reference TRBV5-1 and TRBJ2-5, reads KAGVTQTPRYLIKTRGQQVTLSCSPISGHRSVSWYQQTPGQGLQFLFEYFSETQRNKGNFPGRFSGRQFSNSRSEMNVSTLELGDSALYLCASSLNTTEETQYFGPGTRLLVL.

The chain recombines TRBV28 with TRBJ1-2; no firm D call. Germline loops: CDR1 MDHEN, CDR2 SYDVKM. Trimming removed 7 bases at V and 3 bases at J, with 24 bases between. CDR3 length: 17 residues. DNA for the CDR3: TGTGCCAGCATCTCACACCCTACCCACACGGGTTACTATGGCTACACCTTC. As protein: CASISHPTHTGYYGYTF.

CDR3 amino acids: CASSSWGTTDTQYF. In DNA, the CDR3 is TGTGCCAGCAGTTCATGGGGTACCACAGATACGCAGTATTTT. This chain links TRBV28 with TRBJ2-3; no definite D call. Germline V gives CDR1 MDHEN, CDR2 SYDVKM. This CDR3 comprises 14 residues. Trimming removed 4 bases at V and 2 bases at J, with 10 bases between.

This clone was picked up one time. The rearrangement uses TRBV18 and TRBJ1-2; 9 bases line up with TRBD1. After removal of 1 base from V and 0 bases from J, the junction contained 6 bases not matched to a gene. Germline values: CDR1 KGHSH, CDR2 LQKENI. This CDR3 has 17 amino acids. The CDR3, as DNA: TGTGCCAGCTCACCACGTGGGACAGGGTGGGCTAACTATGGCTACACCTTC. Its protein product is CASSPRGTGWANYGYTF.

The CDR3 coding sequence is TGTGCCGGATACTCAACCGGGACAGGGGTATTCGAGCAGTACTTC. It encodes CAGYSTGTGVFEQYF. The chain is built from TRBV30 and TRBJ2-7; 10 bases align to TRBD1. This CDR3 is 15 amino acids long. The germline V gene encodes CDR1 GTSNPN and CDR2 SVGIG (reference sequence). V was clipped by 8 bases and J by 6 bases; unmatched bases: 16.

The chain combines TRBV25-1 with TRBJ2-3; possibly TRBD2 for D (5 bases). Germline V gene sequence: CDR1 MGHDK, CDR2 SYGVNS. V shed 2 bases and J shed 3 bases, with 12 bases lying between them. The CDR3 is 15 residues long. The CDR3 DNA is TGTGCCAGCAGTGAAGGCTCCGGGGAGACAGATACGCAGTATTTT. Amino acids: CASSEGSGETDTQYF.

The chain recombines TRBV12-5 with TRBJ1-4; D is uncertain. Germline assignment: CDR1 LGHNT and CDR2 FRNRAP. The CDR3 loop spans 13 amino acids. V lost 6 bases and J 0 bases, leaving 5 bases between the germline ends. The CDR3 DNA sequence: TGTGCTAGTGGCCCGGCAACTAATGAAAAACTGTTTTTT. It specifies CASGPATNEKLFF.

The V and J genes are TRBV5-1 and TRBJ2-3; 15 nucleotides line up with TRBD2. V trimming: 3 bases; J trimming: 8 bases; junction bases outside the gene matches: 7. Germline V CDR1 and CDR2: SGHRS, YFSETQ. The CDR3 is 16 amino acids. This CDR3 is CASSSDWTSGRVTQYF. The DNA of the CDR3 is TGCGCCAGCAGCTCCGACTGGACTAGCGGGAGGGTTACGCAGTATTTT.

In nucleotides, the CDR3 is TGTGCCAGCAGAGGGAGCGGAGATACGCAGTATTTT. It is translated as CASRGSGDTQYF. The chain links TRBV7-3 to TRBJ2-3; possibly TRBD2 for D (5 bases). Germline CDR1 reads SGHTA; CDR2 reads FQGTGA. The CDR3 contains 12 residues. V lost 6 bases to trimming and J lost 5 bases, with 9 bases between them.

In nucleotides, the CDR3 is TGTGCCACCAGTGATCGTAACGGAAACATACAGCTACCAGAAGAGACCCAGTACTTC. Translated: CATSDRNGNIQLPEETQYF. The genes are TRBV24-1 and TRBJ2-5; D not certain. The CDR3 sequence is 19 residues long. V was clipped by 3 bases and J by 3 bases, with 25 bases between them. From germline, CDR1 is KGHDR and CDR2 SFDVKD.

The rearrangement uses TRBV29-1 and TRBJ1-1; tentative D call: TRBD1 (6 bases). This CDR3 spans 15 amino acids. Per the germline V gene, CDR1 is SQVTM and CDR2 is ANQGSEA. V was cut by 4 bases and J by 0 bases, with 15 bases left in between. CDR3 loop: CSVVVVTGMNTEAFF. CDR3 nucleotides: TGCAGCGTTGTGGTTGTTACAGGGATGAACACTGAAGCTTTCTTT.

The J gene is TRBJ2-5, the V gene TRBV9, with D perhaps matching TRBD1 or TRBD2 (5 bases each). The germline gives CDR1 SGDLS, CDR2 YYNGEE. Deletions cut 0 bases from V and 6 bases from J, with 15 bases between. The CDR3 loop spans 15 amino acids. DNA for the CDR3: TGTGCCAGCAGCGTAGGAGGGGCTCCCTCTCAGACCCAGTACTTC. Residues: CASSVGGAPSQTQYF.

J is TRBJ1-2 and V is TRBV29-1; the D is unclear. The V and J ends lost 8 bases and 6 bases respectively, with 19 bases between them. Germline-derived CDR1 and CDR2 are SQVTM and ANQGSEA. This CDR3 region has 13 residues. CDR3: CSYEGRAGDGYTF. The CDR3, as DNA: TGCAGCTATGAGGGTAGGGCCGGCGATGGCTACACCTTC.

CDR3 DNA: TGTGCCAGCAGCCCAAGGGCCCGGGACTCACCCCTCCACTTT. Protein sequence: CASSPRARDSPLHF. This sequence joins TRBV5-6 and TRBJ1-6; D may be TRBD1 (5 bases). The germline V gene has CDR1 SGHDT and CDR2 YYEEEE. V shed 4 bases and J shed 10 bases, with 15 bases lying between them. The CDR3 has 14 amino acids.

The rearrangement joins TRBV5-6 to TRBJ1-2, with D possibly TRBD1 on 6 matching bases. V lost 6 bases, J lost 4 bases, and 7 bases lay in between. Germline V gene lookup returns CDR1 SGHDT and CDR2 YYEEEE. CDR3 size: 11 residues. The CDR3: CASTRGYGYTF. The CDR3 DNA reads TGTGCCAGCACCAGGGGCTATGGCTACACCTTC.

The chain has TRBV28 and TRBJ2-5; TRBD2 might be the D (5 bases). The CDR3 is 13 amino acids. Deletions cut 3 bases from V and 5 bases from J, with 10 bases between. CDR1 MDHEN and CDR2 SYDVKM come from the germline V gene. The CDR3 DNA is TGTGCCAGCAGTTTCAGACTACGGGAGACCCAGTACTTC. Translated: CASSFRLRETQYF.

J is TRBJ1-2 and V is TRBV24-1, with D tentatively TRBD1 (5 bases). The germline V and J ends were trimmed by 6 bases and 2 bases, with 6 bases remaining between them. The CDR3 runs 12 residues. CDR1 KGHDR and CDR2 SFDVKD come from the germline V gene. In nucleotides, the CDR3 is TGTGCCACCAGTAGGGACAACTATGGCTACACCTTC. The encoded protein is CATSRDNYGYTF.

CDR3 amino acids: CASSLGGRGETQYF. The CDR3, as DNA: TGTGCCAGCAGCTTAGGAGGACGAGGGGAGACCCAGTACTTC. The rearrangement joins TRBV7-2 to TRBJ2-5, with D possibly TRBD2 on 5 matching bases. The length of the CDR3 is 14 residues. V was clipped by 1 base and J by 5 bases, with 11 bases between them. Germline CDR1 and CDR2: SGHTA and FQGNSA.

The chain employs TRBV4-1 and TRBJ1-3, with D perhaps TRBD1 (5 bases). The V gene's germline CDR1 is MGHRA and CDR2 YSYEKL. This CDR3 contains 16 residues. The V end was cut by 5 bases, the J end by 0 bases, with 14 bases between. CDR3: CASSESRDHSGNTIYF. For the CDR3, the DNA is TGCGCCAGCAGCGAAAGCAGGGATCACTCTGGAAACACCATATATTTT.

This clone has more than one count but fewer than ten. This chain links TRBV5-6 with TRBJ1-5; D not resolved. Trimming removed 3 bases at V and 5 bases at J, with 18 bases between. The germline V gene has CDR1 SGHDT and CDR2 YYEEEE. This CDR3 region has 16 residues. The CDR3: CASSYRPGVPDQPQHF. CDR3 in DNA: TGTGCCAGCAGCTACCGCCCCGGGGTCCCCGATCAGCCCCAGCATTTT.

The CDR3 DNA is TGTGCCAGCAGTCTTATTGCAACTAATGAAAAACTGTTTTTT. Protein: CASSLIATNEKLFF. The chain is built from TRBV6-5 and TRBJ1-4; D gene unclear. The germline V and J ends were trimmed by 5 bases and 0 bases, with 7 bases remaining between them. The germline V gene has CDR1 MNHEY and CDR2 SVGAGI. CDR3 length: 14 amino acids.

CDR3 sequence: CASSLNPPGYNSPLHF. The CDR3 region has the DNA TGTGCCAGCAGCTTAAATCCCCCGGGGTATAATTCACCCCTCCACTTT. This chain links TRBV7-3 with TRBJ1-6, with unresolved D. CDR1 and CDR2 from the germline V gene are SGHTA and FQGTGA. CDR3 length: 16 residues. V was pared by 1 base and J by 4 bases, with 11 bases between.

The rearrangement links TRBV15 to TRBJ2-1; weak D call: TRBD1 (6 bases). V was trimmed by 4 bases and J by 1 base, leaving 17 bases between them. This CDR3 region has 17 residues. The germline V gene has CDR1 LNHNV and CDR2 YYDKDF (reference sequence). CDR3 residues: CATSTAFGGPSYNEQFF. For the CDR3, the DNA is TGTGCCACCAGCACTGCCTTTGGGGGCCCATCCTACAATGAGCAGTTCTTC.

The chain recombines TRBV5-4 with TRBJ2-3; tentative D call: TRBD2 (7 bases). Germline CDR1 reads SGHNT; CDR2 reads YYREEE (reference sequence). The V end was cut by 4 bases, the J end by 6 bases, with 18 bases between. The length of the CDR3 is 15 residues. The CDR3 DNA sequence: TGTGCCAGCAGCAACGGGGGGCCAGGGAAGGATACGCAGTATTTT. Protein: CASSNGGPGKDTQYF.

This rearrangement joins TRBV5-6 to TRBJ2-2, with 7 bases aligning to TRBD1. Germline CDR1 and CDR2: SGHDT and YYEEEE. The CDR3 runs 15 residues. Trimming removed 0 bases from V and 1 base from J; junction bases left unmatched: 0. The CDR3 protein is CASSLDRGNTGELFF. The CDR3 nucleotides are TGTGCCAGCAGCTTGGACAGGGGGAACACCGGGGAGCTGTTTTTT.

The V and J genes are TRBV2 and TRBJ2-3, with 9 nucleotides matching TRBD2. Unmatched junction bases numbered 8, after V lost 8 bases and J lost 2 bases. Germline lookup yields CDR1 SNHLY and CDR2 FYNNEI. CDR3 size: 15 residues. The DNA for the CDR3 is TGTGCCAGCTCGCTGACTAGCGGATACACAGATACGCAGTATTTT. Its translation is CASSLTSGYTDTQYF.